The 5 T cell receptor beta chains given below trace back to one sample, sequenced in a study of technical replicates of blood from a few donors. TCRdb keeps only in-frame clones here, not all; method: immunoSEQ multiplex PCR. Of around 75,000 clones listed, around nine tenths are singletons. Input material: T cells isolated from PBMCs. These receptors all stem from a human donor in good health.

J is TRBJ2-5 and V is TRBV7-6, with 11 bases identical to TRBD2. The CDR3 has 15 amino acids. CDR1 is SGHVS, CDR2 FNYEAQ, per germline. J lost 1 base, V lost 5 bases, and 3 bases had no gene match. The CDR3 reads CASSASGGTQETQYF. As DNA, the CDR3 is TGTGCCAGCAGCGCTAGCGGGGGGACCCAAGAGACCCAGTACTTC. Variable domain in full (rest from reference TRBV7-6 and TRBJ2-5): GAGVSQSPRYKVTKRGQDVALRCDPISGHVSLYWYRQALGQGPEFLTYFNYEAQQDKSGLPNDRFSAERPEGSISTLTIQRTEQRDSAMYRCASSASGGTQETQYFGPGTRLLVL.

This chain connects TRBV27 to TRBJ2-1; 10 bases agree with TRBD2. The CDR3 is 14 residues long. The J segment lost 1 base and the V segment lost 8 bases, leaving 2 bases of the junction unmatched. Per the germline V gene, CDR1 is MNHEY and CDR2 is SMNVEV (reference sequence). In nucleotides, the CDR3 is TGTGCCAGCGGACTAGCGGCTTCCTACAATGAGCAGTTCTTC. Protein sequence: CASGLAASYNEQFF.

The chain has TRBV7-2 and TRBJ2-1, with a tentative D call TRBD2 (5 bases). V was trimmed by 10 bases and J by 7 bases, leaving 17 bases between them. Germline V gene sequence: CDR1 SGHTA, CDR2 FQGNSA. CDR3 size: 13 residues. The CDR3, as DNA: TGTGCCAACATGGGAGAGGACTGGAATGAGCAGTTCTTC. Residues: CANMGEDWNEQFF.

V and J are TRBV12-2 and TRBJ2-1; the DNA was not compared with TRBD2, the D call given in the table. TRBV12-2 has pseudogene status. There are 13 residues in the CDR3. The CDR3 loop reads CASRPAGYNEQFF. CDR3 DNA sequence: TGTGCAAGTCGCCCCGCGGGGTACAATGAGCAGTTCTTC.

This clone was detected once. V and J are TRBV7-9 and TRBJ2-7, with 11 nucleotides matching TRBD1. This CDR3 is built from 15 residues. From germline, CDR1 is SEHNR and CDR2 FQNEAQ (reference sequence). The V segment lost 5 bases and the J segment 5 bases; nucleotides outside the gene matches: 8. The DNA for the CDR3 is TGTGCCAGCAGCCCAGGACAGGGGGCGGACAACGAGCAGTACTTC. Amino acid sequence: CASSPGQGADNEQYF.